Here is one T cell receptor beta chain with its context. This specimen comes from a study of blood T cell repertoires in COVID-19. Per the germline V gene, CDR1 is SNHLY and CDR2 is FYNNEI. CDR3 length: 15 residues. V was pared by 4 bases and J by 5 bases, with 11 bases of the junction left unmatched. Produced via immunoSEQ multiplex PCR; TCRdb's table is partial and in-frame only. The data contain around 260,000 clones, about nine tenths of them singletons. The chain has TRBV2 and TRBJ2-7, with 7 bases matching TRBD1. The source is a man aged 40-49 years who had recovered from COVID-19. Material for sequencing was peripheral blood. The chain's CDR3 is CASSGLQGTEDEQYF. Here the CDR3 DNA reads TGTGCCAGCAGTGGACTACAGGGGACGGAGGACGAGCAGTACTTC.